Below, 28 T cell receptor beta chains from the same sample are listed, as sequenced in a study of beta chain features in type 1 diabetes. Every isolated RNA sample was fully reverse transcribed, so sequencing captured expressed TCRB transcripts. Sequencing used immunoSEQ multiplex PCR; TCRdb keeps in-frame clones, though not all of them. The sample carries roughly 250,000 clones, 20% recorded once. These TCRs' antigens remain unknown. Regarding the study as a whole: For Type 1 diabetes patients, all four CD4+ subsets carried TCRB CDR3s that were moderately but significantly shorter.

Sequenced material: naive CD4+ T cells from blood. The receptors shown here come from a middle-aged woman with type 1 diabetes.

The chain joins TRBV29-1 to TRBJ2-7, with D possibly TRBD1 on 6 matching bases. V was clipped by 1 base and J by 6 bases, with 16 bases between them. The CDR3 is 14 residues long. Germline CDR1 SQVTM, CDR2 ANQGSEA. CDR3 in amino acids: CSVEGGQGPGEQYF. The CDR3 DNA follows: TGCAGCGTTGAAGGCGGGCAGGGGCCTGGCGAGCAGTACTTC.

This clone was counted only a few times. Other DNA sequences of this sample code for an identical CDR3. This rearrangement joins TRBV29-1 to TRBJ1-1, with D possibly being TRBD1 (5 bases). Trimming stripped 2 bases from V and 0 bases from J, with 7 bases between. Per the germline V gene, CDR1 is SQVTM and CDR2 is ANQGSEA. The CDR3 has 13 residues. The CDR3 loop is CSVERQLNTEAFF. For the CDR3, the DNA is TGCAGCGTTGAAAGACAGCTGAACACTGAAGCTTTCTTT.

This sequence joins TRBV5-1 and TRBJ2-5; 11 bases agree with TRBD1. CDR3 size: 15 residues. Germline CDR1 is SGHRS and CDR2 is YFSETQ. J lost 1 base, V lost 4 bases, and 3 bases had no gene match. The DNA of the CDR3 is TGCGCCAGCAGCCACGGGACAGGGGGCCAAGAGACCCAGTACTTC. This encodes CASSHGTGGQETQYF.

The chain has TRBV5-4 and TRBJ2-5; unclear D gene. Trimming stripped 0 bases from V and 5 bases from J, with 11 bases between. Germline assignment: CDR1 SGHNT and CDR2 YYREEE (reference sequence). The CDR3 spans 14 residues. CDR3 region: CASSLAPSRETQYF. The CDR3 DNA reads as TGTGCCAGCAGCTTGGCCCCCAGCAGGGAGACCCAGTACTTC.

The genes are TRBV7-2 and TRBJ2-1; 8 bases fit TRBD1. This CDR3 is built from 16 residues. V gave up 5 bases and J gave up 0 bases; unmatched junction bases: 6. CDR1 is SGHTA, CDR2 FQGNSA, per germline. In nucleotides, the CDR3 is TGTGCCAGCAGCCTTAGACAGGGGATCTCCTACAATGAGCAGTTCTTC. It yields the protein CASSLRQGISYNEQFF. Variable domain in full (rest from reference TRBV7-2 and TRBJ2-1): GAGVSQSPSNKVTEKGKDVELRCDPISGHTALYWYRQSLGQGLEFLIYFQGNSAPDKSGLPSDRFSAERTGGSVSTLTIQRTQQEDSAVYLCASSLRQGISYNEQFFGPGTRLTVL.

This chain connects TRBV2 to TRBJ2-1; 10 positions agree with TRBD2. The ends lost 10 bases at V and 2 bases at J; junction bases unmatched: 2. CDR3 length equals 13 residues. Germline-derived CDR1 and CDR2 are SNHLY and FYNNEI. CDR3 in amino acids: CAILAGPYNEQFF. The CDR3 nucleotides are TGTGCCATACTAGCGGGACCCTACAATGAGCAGTTCTTC. The full variable domain, rest sourced from reference TRBV2 and TRBJ2-1, is EPEVTQTPSHQVTQMGQEVILRCVPISNHLYFYWYRQILGQKVEFLVSFYNNEISEKSEIFDDQFSVERPDGSNFTLKIRSTKLEDSAMYFCAILAGPYNEQFFGPGTRLTVL.

V usage is TRBV4-2 and J usage is TRBJ1-3; D call uncertain. CDR3 length equals 14 residues. The V end lost 1 base, the J end lost 4 bases, and 8 bases lay between the germline ends. The germline V gene encodes CDR1 LGHNA and CDR2 YNFKEQ. The CDR3 sequence is CASSQGTAGNTIYF. In DNA form, the CDR3 reads TGTGCCAGCAGCCAAGGTACAGCCGGAAACACCATATATTTT.

The sample holds a few counts of this clone. The rearrangement joins TRBV28 to TRBJ1-1, with a tentative D call TRBD1 (6 bases). This CDR3 is 12 amino acids long. V lost 8 bases to trimming and J lost 10 bases, with 17 bases between them. From germline, CDR1 is MDHEN and CDR2 SYDVKM. The CDR3 DNA reads as TGTGCCAGCCTTTTCAACAGGGAGAGAGCTTTCTTT. Protein: CASLFNRERAFF. Together with reference TRBV28 and TRBJ1-1, the CDR3 gives the full variable domain: DVKVTQSSRYLVKRTGEKVFLECVQDMDHENMFWYRQDPGLGLRLIYFSYDVKMKEKGDIPEGYSVSREKKERFSLILESASTNQTSMYLCASLFNRERAFFGQGTRLTVV.

This clone has only a few counts. The chain joins TRBV4-1 to TRBJ2-1; D is uncertain. CDR1 MGHRA and CDR2 YSYEKL come from the germline V gene. CDR3 size: 13 residues. Trimming cost V 3 bases and J 12 bases, with 15 bases left between them. In DNA, the CDR3 is TGCGCCAGCAGCCAGCCCCAGACTTACCTGCAGTTCTTC. As protein: CASSQPQTYLQFF.

This clone was counted a few times. The V call is TRBV5-1, the J call TRBJ2-7; 9 positions agree with TRBD1. The germline gives CDR1 SGHRS, CDR2 YFSETQ. J lost 6 bases, V lost 4 bases, and 11 bases had no gene match. The CDR3 consists of 15 residues. The CDR3 is CASSTGDRVLSEQYF. CDR3 in DNA: TGCGCCAGCAGCACCGGGGACAGGGTGTTGAGCGAGCAGTACTTC.

This clone was counted between two and nine times. At the DNA level, this CDR3 is encoded by other sequences in the same sample as well. The chain carries TRBV18 and TRBJ2-7; the D gene is possibly TRBD2 (5 bases). The CDR3 covers 12 residues. Trimming pared 3 bases from V and 7 bases from J, leaving 10 bases between. Germline V gives CDR1 KGHSH, CDR2 LQKENI. CDR3 coding DNA: TGTGCCAGCTCACCCGCGGGCGGAGAGCAGTACTTC. It is translated as CASSPAGGEQYF.

V is TRBV5-1 and J is TRBJ2-4, with 9 positions matching TRBD2. Germline V gene sequence: CDR1 SGHRS, CDR2 YFSETQ. J was trimmed by 5 bases and V by 1 base; bases with no gene match: 4. This CDR3 comprises 15 residues. CDR3 region: CASSLSLAGQNIQYF. The CDR3 region has the DNA TGCGCCAGCAGCTTGTCGCTAGCGGGGCAAAACATTCAGTACTTC.

V gene TRBV27 combines with J gene TRBJ2-1, with D perhaps matching TRBD2 (7 bases). Germline CDR1 reads MNHEY; CDR2 reads SMNVEV (reference sequence). V was cut by 10 bases and J by 2 bases, with 15 bases left in between. The CDR3 has 14 residues. The CDR3 loop reads CATREGGAYNEQFF. The CDR3 DNA sequence: TGTGCCACCAGGGAGGGGGGGGCCTACAATGAGCAGTTCTTC.

This clone showed up just a few times. The chain is built from TRBV7-8 and TRBJ2-3; 7 nucleotides line up with TRBD1. Germline assignment: CDR1 SGHVS and CDR2 FQNEAQ. CDR3 length: 21 residues. J was trimmed by 0 bases and V by 2 bases; bases with no gene match: 20. In nucleotides, the CDR3 is TGTGCCAGCAGCTTAACGGCATTGAACATCCGGGACAGACCTAGCACAGATACGCAGTATTTT. Protein product: CASSLTALNIRDRPSTDTQYF.

The genes are TRBV18 and TRBJ1-1, with D perhaps matching TRBD1 (5 bases). Trimming took 6 bases from V and 1 from J, leaving 9 bases between them. This CDR3 is 13 amino acids long. The V gene's germline CDR1 is KGHSH and CDR2 LQKENI. The CDR3 reads CASSHDRNTEAFF. CDR3 DNA: TGTGCCAGCTCGCATGACAGGAACACTGAAGCTTTCTTT.

This clone has more than one count but fewer than ten. The chain uses TRBV27 and TRBJ1-1, with a tentative D call TRBD1 (6 bases). The CDR3 extends over 14 amino acids. V lost 0 bases to trimming and J lost 4 bases, with 9 bases between them. Germline loops: CDR1 MNHEY, CDR2 SMNVEV (reference sequence). The CDR3: CASSLSSGVTEAFF. CDR3 sequence (DNA): TGTGCCAGCAGTTTATCATCAGGGGTCACTGAAGCTTTCTTT.

As to this clone: Germline is not matched at one junction end, which may reflect a read error. The chain links TRBV6-5 to TRBJ1-1, with 9 bases fitting TRBD1. The CDR3 has 15 amino acids. CDR1 MNHEY and CDR2 SVGAGI come from the germline V gene. The CDR3 loop is CASGYSTGGNTEAFF. For the CDR3, the DNA is TGTGCCAGCGGTTACTCGACAGGGGGGAACACTGAAGCTTTCTTT.

This clone was recorded a few times. V is TRBV7-2 and J is TRBJ2-7, with 9 bases identical to TRBD2. CDR3 length: 15 amino acids. Trimming removed 1 base from V and 3 bases from J; junction bases left unmatched: 4. From germline, CDR1 is SGHTA and CDR2 FQGNSA. For the CDR3, the DNA is TGTGCCAGCAGCTTAGTCTCTAGCGGGGACTACGAGCAGTACTTC. Its protein is CASSLVSSGDYEQYF.

This clone was seen a handful of times. This same CDR3 is encoded by further DNA sequences in the sample. The rearrangement uses TRBV13 and TRBJ1-5; D is unresolved. Trimming left V 0 bases short and J 5 bases short, with 5 bases between. CDR1 and CDR2 (germline): PRHDT, FYEKMQ (reference sequence). This CDR3 contains 13 residues. The CDR3 protein is CASSLGGDQPQHF. The CDR3 DNA reads as TGTGCCAGCAGCTTAGGGGGAGATCAGCCCCAGCATTTT.

This clone was counted between two and nine times. The genes are TRBV7-9 and TRBJ1-2, with 11 bases that match TRBD1. In germline, CDR1 is SEHNR, CDR2 FQNEAQ (reference sequence). V lost 4 bases and J lost 7; bases outside the gene matches: 14. CDR3 length: 17 residues. As DNA, the CDR3 is TGTGCCAGCAGCTACTCTGGGACAGGGGGAATTGTCGGTGGCTACACCTTC. Its protein product is CASSYSGTGGIVGGYTF.

This clone has just a few counts. The rearrangement joins TRBV11-1 to TRBJ2-3, with 8 bases identical to TRBD2. Germline V gene sequence: CDR1 SGHAT, CDR2 FQDESV (reference sequence). The CDR3 totals 17 residues. Unmatched junction bases numbered 6, after V lost 1 base and J lost 0 bases. This chain's CDR3 is CASSLGKTSESTDTQYF. DNA of the CDR3: TGTGCCAGCAGCTTAGGGAAGACTAGCGAAAGCACAGATACGCAGTATTTT.

This chain connects TRBV4-2 to TRBJ2-7; 7 bases map to TRBD1. J was trimmed by 3 bases and V by 4 bases; bases with no gene match: 9. Looked up from germline, CDR1 is LGHNA and CDR2 is YNFKEQ. The CDR3 sequence is 15 residues long. The CDR3 sequence: CASSRELTGNYEQYF. In DNA form, the CDR3 reads TGTGCCAGCAGCCGAGAGTTGACAGGGAACTACGAGCAGTACTTC.

This clone was seen a handful of times. The chain employs TRBV5-4 and TRBJ2-3, with 10 bases identical to TRBD1. The V gene's germline CDR1 is SGHNT and CDR2 YYREEE (reference sequence). The CDR3 loop spans 15 amino acids. V lost 3 bases to trimming and J lost 3 bases; unmatched junction nucleotides: 4. The CDR3 region has the DNA TGTGCCAGCAGCTCCGACAGGGGGCTTACAGATACGCAGTATTTT. Residues: CASSSDRGLTDTQYF.

CDR3 protein: CASSLGRGPTQYF. The CDR3, as DNA: TGTGCCAGCAGTTTAGGTAGAGGGCCGACCCAGTACTTC. This chain uses TRBV28 with TRBJ2-5, with TRBD2 as a possible D gene (5 bases). V gave up 2 bases and J gave up 7 bases, with 11 bases separating them. The germline CDR1 and CDR2 sequences are MDHEN and SYDVKM. This CDR3 region has 13 residues.

The chain recombines TRBV5-1 with TRBJ2-7; 10 positions match TRBD1. This CDR3 spans 15 amino acids. Per germline, CDR1 SGHRS and CDR2 YFSETQ. After removal of 4 bases from V and 1 base from J, the junction contained 5 bases not matched to a gene. CDR3 amino acids: CASSAGTGVSYEQYF. The DNA of the CDR3 is TGCGCCAGCAGCGCCGGGACAGGGGTTTCCTACGAGCAGTACTTC.

The rearrangement joins TRBV5-1 to TRBJ1-1; TRBD1 matches 11 bases. Per germline, CDR1 SGHRS and CDR2 YFSETQ. The V segment lost 3 bases and the J segment 4 bases; nucleotides outside the gene matches: 2. This CDR3 is 14 amino acids long. The CDR3 region has the DNA TGCGCCAGCAGCTACGGGACAGGGGGCACTGAAGCTTTCTTT. This sequence encodes CASSYGTGGTEAFF.

The V gene is TRBV11-2, the J gene TRBJ1-4, with 9 nucleotides matching TRBD1. V lost 5 bases, J lost 7 bases, and 5 bases stayed unmatched. This CDR3 has 14 residues. Germline V gives CDR1 SGHAT, CDR2 FQNNGV. The CDR3 sequence is CASSPGQGPEKLFF. The CDR3 bases are TGTGCCAGCAGCCCAGGACAGGGGCCTGAAAAACTGTTTTTT.

This chain connects TRBV19 to TRBJ2-3; 8 bases fit TRBD1. V was clipped by 4 bases and J by 3 bases; unmatched bases: 9. The CDR3 consists of 16 residues. Per the germline V gene, CDR1 is LNHDA and CDR2 is SQIVND (reference sequence). For the CDR3, the DNA is TGTGCCAGTAGTACCCGCCGGGACAGGTCTACAGATACGCAGTATTTT. Encoded protein: CASSTRRDRSTDTQYF. Filled out from reference TRBV19 and TRBJ2-3, the complete variable domain reads DGGITQSPKYLFRKEGQNVTLSCEQNLNHDAMYWYRQDPGQGLRLIYYSQIVNDFQKGDIAEGYSVSREKKESFPLTVTSAQKNPTAFYLCASSTRRDRSTDTQYFGPGTRLTVL.